The T cell receptor beta chain under discussion was sequenced for a study of T cells in tuberculosis. The wider study: T cells were selected with CD1B tetramers loaded with glucose monomycolate. Regarding the study as a whole: Classification accuracy was about 90% (AUROC around 0.9) with the GMM-specific repertoire. Active tuberculosis cases were adults; controls were adolescents.

Each clinical donor contributed on average roughly 90,000 T cells from unsorted cryopreserved PBMC. This clone was observed once. Its target is unknown. This CDR3 has 17 residues. Unmatched junction bases numbered 9, after V lost 0 bases and J lost 4 bases. Germline V gene lookup returns CDR1 LGHNA and CDR2 YSLEER. Measured with immunoSEQ multiplex PCR; TCRdb has only the in-frame clones, and not every one. This table has some 20,000 clones, around 87% appearing once. The chain recombines TRBV4-3 with TRBJ2-1; 7 nucleotides align to TRBD2. The sequenced material came from PBMCs. The clonotype comes from a donor between 10 and 35 years old with latent tuberculosis or without tuberculosis infection. The CDR3, as DNA: TGCGCCAGCAGCCAAGACCCCATGGGAGGGGAGTACAATGAGCAGTTCTTC. This gives the protein CASSQDPMGGEYNEQFF.